This T cell receptor (beta chain) was identified during a study of T cell clonality in common variable immunodeficiency. Study-level points and caveats: Reportedly, TCR beta sequences from common variable immunodeficiency showed fewer deletions and N-nucleotide insertions.

To note about this clone: Its antigen is as yet unknown. Coverage ceases 3 residues before the CDR3 finishes, and the germline J gene fills in the end.

The assay was immunoSEQ multiplex PCR, and TCRdb's table has in-frame clones only and misses some. The profile covers around 30,000 clones, none occurring a single time. V lost 9 bases to trimming and J lost 8 bases; unmatched junction nucleotides: 8. Germline V gene lookup returns CDR1 LNHDA and CDR2 SQIVND (reference sequence). The CDR3 covers 13 residues. Sequences were obtained from peripheral blood mononuclear cells. The TCR was taken from a human donor with common variable immunodeficiency. The chain employs TRBV19 and TRBJ1-4, with TRBD1 identical over 8 bases. The CDR3: CASTEQGVEKLFF. CDR3 DNA, as far as it was read: TGTGCCAGCACAGAACAGGGGGTCGAAAAA.